This T cell receptor (beta chain) derives from a study of T cells in tuberculosis. Profiling relied on immunoSEQ multiplex PCR, and the TCRdb table lists in-frame clones only, not all of them. The sample yields about 36,000 clones, about 93% seen once. Between the trimmed V and J ends, which lost 8 bases and 5 bases, there was a span of 6 bases. CDR1 is MNHNS and CDR2 is SASEGT in the germline V gene. This CDR3 is 11 amino acids long. General study results and limits: The TCR-beta difference was not significant; alpha differences partly reflected length.

About this clone: No antigen is known for it.

The chain uses TRBV6-1 and TRBJ1-4; D gene unclear. This clonotype was sampled from a donor between 10 and 35 years old with latent tuberculosis or without tuberculosis infection. Sequenced sample: PBMCs. The CDR3 is CASARNEKLFF. In nucleotides, the CDR3 is TGTGCCAGCGCGCGGAATGAAAAACTGTTTTTT.